This TCR beta chain was profiled in a study of blood T cell repertoires in COVID-19. Study-level information: T cells, B-cell-depleted T cells, or PBMCs supplied cDNA or gDNA.

Clones were read by immunoSEQ multiplex PCR, and TCRdb kept only the in-frame ones, dropping some. This sample has some 150,000 clones, with less than 90% found just once. The length of the CDR3 is 14 residues. Germline CDR1 ENHRY, CDR2 SYGVKD. V lost 6 bases, J lost 6 bases, and 8 bases stayed unmatched. What was sequenced was peripheral blood. The J gene is TRBJ1-5, the V gene TRBV10-3; 7 bases are shared with TRBD1. The sequence derives from a human donor in a cohort sampled during active COVID-19. The CDR3 DNA follows: TGTGCCATCAGCAGGGGGATGGGAGGTCAGCCCCAGCATTTT. Translation gives CAISRGMGGQPQHF.